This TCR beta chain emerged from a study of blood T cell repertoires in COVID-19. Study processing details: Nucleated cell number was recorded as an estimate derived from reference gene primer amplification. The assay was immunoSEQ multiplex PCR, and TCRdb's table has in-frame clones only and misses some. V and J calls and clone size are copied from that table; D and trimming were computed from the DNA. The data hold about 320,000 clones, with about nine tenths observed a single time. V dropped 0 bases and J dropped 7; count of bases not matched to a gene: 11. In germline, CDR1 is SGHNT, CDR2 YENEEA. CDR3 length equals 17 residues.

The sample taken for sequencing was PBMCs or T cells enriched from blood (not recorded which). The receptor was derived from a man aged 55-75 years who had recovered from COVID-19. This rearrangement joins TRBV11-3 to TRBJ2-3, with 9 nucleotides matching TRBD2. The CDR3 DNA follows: TGTGCCAGCAGCTTAGACCTACTAGCGGGTGGGCGTAATACGCAGTATTTT. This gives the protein CASSLDLLAGGRNTQYF.